The present entry profiles one T cell receptor beta chain with its context. Specified time point: peripheral blood 6 weeks after treatment start. This CDR3 region has 14 residues. Trimming shortened V by 4 bases and J by 5 bases, and 12 bases separated the two germline ends. CDR1 and CDR2 from the germline V gene are MNHEY and SVGAGI. This specimen comes from a study of PD-L1 blockade in urothelial cancer. TCRdb's copy holds only in-frame clones and misses some; the assay was immunoSEQ multiplex PCR. The sample holds 75,000 to 100,000 clones, less than 90% seen once. The sample was PBMCs, taken around atezolizumab (anti-PD-L1) treatment. This receptor was obtained from an older man with urothelial cancer. The V call is TRBV6-5, the J call TRBJ1-5; D may be TRBD1 (6 bases). CDR3: CASSLTGLYQPQHF. CDR3 in DNA: TGTGCCAGCAGTTTAACAGGGCTTTATCAGCCCCAGCATTTT.